This TCR beta chain was documented in a study of T cells after yellow fever vaccination. TCRdb re-derived calls from the 5' RACE reads in MiXCR, one entry per CDR3 protein. Of over 65,000 distinct CDR3 sequences listed, about an eighth were seen once; the top ten hold 20% to 25%. V dropped 3 bases and J dropped 4 bases, with 11 bases sitting between them. The CDR3 length is 14 residues. Germline assignment: CDR1 LGHNA and CDR2 YSLEER. The V and J genes are TRBV4-3 and TRBJ2-3, with D uncertain. This clonotype was sampled from a man younger than 30 who received the YFV17D yellow fever vaccine. The sample consisted of CD8+ T cells not binding an NS4B(214-222) dextramer, sorted from PBMCs, taken around 3 weeks after the first yellow fever vaccination. CDR3 residues: CASSHKPNADTQYF. The CDR3 DNA reads TGCGCCAGCAGCCACAAGCCCAACGCAGATACGCAGTATTTT.